The 8 T cell receptor beta chains in this list originate from one sample, sequenced in a study of cytomegalovirus exposure and HLA in healthy donors. It was with 60 Vbeta and 13 Jbeta primers that the PCR ran. Method: immunoSEQ multiplex PCR; TCRdb's copy keeps in-frame clones and lacks some. Of around 90,000 clones listed, about four fifths are singletons. Sequencing was carried out using PBMCs. Receptors were obtained from a male donor in good health and CMV-seropositive.

This clone occurred a few times. This sequence joins TRBV10-1 and TRBJ1-5, with D tentatively TRBD1 (5 bases). Per germline, CDR1 WNHNN and CDR2 SYGVQD (reference sequence). The CDR3 is 16 amino acids. Between the trimmed V and J ends, which lost 6 bases and 0 bases, there was a span of 15 bases. In nucleotides, the CDR3 is TGCGCCAGCAGAGACGACAGCCCTTATAGCAATCAGCCCCAGCATTTT. Translating it yields CASRDDSPYSNQPQHF.

The rearrangement links TRBV11-2 to TRBJ1-2; the D is unclear. V was pared by 4 bases and J by 5 bases, with 14 bases between. The germline gives CDR1 SGHAT, CDR2 FQNNGV. The length of the CDR3 is 14 residues. CDR3 residues: CASSSYEAGYGYTF. The DNA for the CDR3 is TGTGCCAGCAGCTCCTATGAGGCCGGGTATGGCTACACCTTC.

The chain uses TRBV30 and TRBJ1-1; tentatively, D is TRBD1 (5 bases). This CDR3 has 11 residues. V lost 5 bases and J 4 bases, leaving 8 bases between the germline ends. CDR1 and CDR2 from the germline V gene are GTSNPN and SVGIG (reference sequence). The CDR3 coding sequence is TGTGCCTGGGGGGGAGGCACTGAAGCTTTCTTT. Translation gives CAWGGGTEAFF.

The rearrangement joins TRBV5-8 to TRBJ2-1; 10 bases align to TRBD1. Trimming cost V 6 bases and J 6 bases; bases outside gene matches: 9. This CDR3 is built from 15 residues. Germline CDR1 SGHTS, CDR2 YDEGEE. DNA of the CDR3: TGTGCCAGCAATTCATGGGACAGGGGTGGCAATGAGCAGTTCTTC. This sequence encodes CASNSWDRGGNEQFF.

The DNA of the CDR3 is TGCGCCAGCAGCTTGGCGACAGGACCCGGAAACACCATATATTTT. It codes for CASSLATGPGNTIYF. The chain links TRBV5-1 to TRBJ1-3; D is perhaps TRBD1 (6 bases). This CDR3 comprises 15 residues. The germline V gene encodes CDR1 SGHRS and CDR2 YFSETQ. V was trimmed by 0 bases and J by 4 bases, leaving 11 bases between them.

V gene TRBV2 combines with J gene TRBJ2-3; TRBD1 is a possible D gene (5 bases). V lost 1 base and J lost 6, with 14 bases in between. There are 15 residues in the CDR3. Per germline, CDR1 SNHLY and CDR2 FYNNEI. CDR3 sequence: CASSEGTRELDTQYF. The CDR3 coding sequence is TGTGCCAGCAGTGAAGGGACAAGGGAACTCGATACGCAGTATTTT.

J is TRBJ2-7 and V is TRBV5-5; D perhaps matches TRBD1 (5 bases). Per the germline V gene, CDR1 is SGHKS and CDR2 is YYEKEE (reference sequence). The CDR3 is made up of 16 amino acids. Trimming removed 1 base at V and 5 bases at J, with 19 bases between. The CDR3 nucleotides read TGTGCCAGCAGCTTGAGTCTCAGCCCCCAGGGCCACGAGCAGTACTTC. Translated: CASSLSLSPQGHEQYF. The full variable domain, its missing parts supplied by reference TRBV5-5 and TRBJ2-7, is DAGVTQSPTHLIKTRGQQVTLRCSPISGHKSVSWYQQVLGQGPQFIFQYYEKEERGRGNFPDRFSARQFPNYSSELNVNALLLGDSALYLCASSLSLSPQGHEQYFGPGTRLTVT.

This chain uses TRBV2 with TRBJ2-6; D is possibly TRBD1 (6 bases). V was cut by 4 bases and J by 2 bases, with 9 bases left in between. This CDR3 has 15 residues. CDR1 is SNHLY and CDR2 is FYNNEI in the germline V gene. The CDR3 loop is CASSGTVAGANVLTF. As DNA, the CDR3 is TGTGCCAGCAGTGGGACAGTGGCTGGGGCCAACGTCCTGACTTTC.